This T cell receptor (beta chain) is from a study of blood T cell repertoires in COVID-19. Study-wide context: PBMCs, B-cell-depleted T cells, or T cells were the source of the cDNA or gDNA that made up the material.

Sequenced by immunoSEQ multiplex PCR; TCRdb stores in-frame clones only, minus some. Found here are 130,000 to 150,000 clones, more than 75% of them singletons; the top ten hold around 10%. A few counts support this clone. Trimming removed 2 bases from V and 4 bases from J; junction bases left unmatched: 6. The CDR3 extends over 16 amino acids. CDR1 WNHNN and CDR2 SYGVQD come from the germline V gene (reference sequence). This TCR came from a man in his fifties or sixties who had recovered from COVID-19. The genes are TRBV10-1 and TRBJ2-3; 10 nucleotides line up with TRBD2. Sequencing was carried out using PBMCs or T cells enriched from blood (not recorded which). CDR3: CASSETSGIGADTQYF. CDR3 in DNA: TGCGCCAGCAGTGAGACTAGCGGGATCGGGGCAGATACGCAGTATTTT.